The source of this T cell receptor (beta chain) is a study of human T cells and chemical hapten exposure. Study information: The scalp of each patient received a weekly diphenylcyclopropenone dose for the full roughly 24-week study.

Findings and caveats of the study: Against controls, expanded TCRs gave rise to significantly more large CDR3 similarity clusters.

Individual cDNA molecules (in the library) carried attached unique molecular identifiers. Using its own MiXCR run on the RACE reads, TCRdb lists one record per CDR3 protein. The sample records roughly 74,000 distinct CDR3 sequences, about 32% being singletons. Turning to this clonotype: No antigen is known for it.

Time point defined: patch test 1, 2 weeks after DPC sensitization. Indicated treatment: therapeutic diphenylcyclopropenone sensitization with weekly scalp DPC. Sample donors consisted of patients with alopecia, aged 18 to 70 years, who were suitable for DPC. CDR3 length: 15 residues. Germline V lookup: CDR1 MNHEY, CDR2 SVGAGI. The ends were cut back, 0 bases at V and 4 bases at J, with 10 bases in the middle. This sample comprised whole blood, obtained in connection with sensitization to the hapten diphenylcyclopropenone (DPC). The clonotype comes from a middle-aged man with alopecia areata. Some clones in this sample may be carry-over from other donors' samples. The J gene is TRBJ2-1, the V gene TRBV6-5; the D is unclear. The chain's CDR3 is CASSYSIVPYNEQFF. DNA for the CDR3: TGTGCCAGCAGTTACTCAATCGTACCGTACAATGAGCAGTTCTTC.